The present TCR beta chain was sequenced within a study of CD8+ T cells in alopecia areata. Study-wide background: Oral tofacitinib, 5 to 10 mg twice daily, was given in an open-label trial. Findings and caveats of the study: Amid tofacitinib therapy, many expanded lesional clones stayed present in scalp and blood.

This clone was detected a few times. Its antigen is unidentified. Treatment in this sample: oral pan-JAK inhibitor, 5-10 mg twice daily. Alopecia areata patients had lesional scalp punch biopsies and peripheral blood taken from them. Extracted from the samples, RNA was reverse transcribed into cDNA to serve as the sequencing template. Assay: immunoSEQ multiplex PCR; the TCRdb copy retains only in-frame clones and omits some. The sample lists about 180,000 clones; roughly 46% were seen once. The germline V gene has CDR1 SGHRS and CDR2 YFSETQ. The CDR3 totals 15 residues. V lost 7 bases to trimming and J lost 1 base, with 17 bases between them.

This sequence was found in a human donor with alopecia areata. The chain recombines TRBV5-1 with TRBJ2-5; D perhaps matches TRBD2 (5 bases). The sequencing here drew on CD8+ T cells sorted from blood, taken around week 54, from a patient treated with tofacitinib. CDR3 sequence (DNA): TGCGCCAGCCACCTCGAGGGCTACCCCCAAGAGACCCAGTACTTC. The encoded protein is CASHLEGYPQETQYF.